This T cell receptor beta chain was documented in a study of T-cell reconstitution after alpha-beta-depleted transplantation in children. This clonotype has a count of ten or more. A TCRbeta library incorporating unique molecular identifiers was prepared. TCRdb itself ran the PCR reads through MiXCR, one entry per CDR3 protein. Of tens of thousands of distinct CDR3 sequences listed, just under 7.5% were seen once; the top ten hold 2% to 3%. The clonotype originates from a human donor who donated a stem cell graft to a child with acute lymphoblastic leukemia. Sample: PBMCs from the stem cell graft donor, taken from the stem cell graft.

The CDR3 protein is CATSRDTDSLHGYTF. CDR3 DNA: TGTGCCACCAGCAGAGATACTGACAGTCTTCATGGCTACACCTTC. V usage is TRBV15 and J usage is TRBJ1-2, with D possibly matching TRBD1 (5 bases). CDR3 length: 15 amino acids. Germline V gene data show CDR1 as LNHNV and CDR2 as YYDKDF (reference sequence). V dropped 0 bases and J dropped 6 bases, with 14 bases sitting between them.